This T cell receptor beta chain is drawn from a study of long-term antiretroviral therapy in people with HIV. The immunoSEQ assay was v3.0, run at survey level. The repertoire was sequenced with immunoSEQ multiplex PCR; TCRdb's copy has only in-frame clones and lacks some. The sample consists of about 24,000 clones, around four fifths of them appearing once. Trimming removed 4 bases at V and 4 bases at J, with 15 bases between. Germline V CDR1 and CDR2: SGHKS, YYEKEE (reference sequence). The CDR3 totals 15 residues. Before they underwent DNA extraction, samples held roughly 0.95-10 million cryopreserved PBMC.

The chain is built from TRBV5-5 and TRBJ1-5; a weak D match, TRBD1 (5 bases). This specimen consisted of unsorted PBMCs, obtained approximately 4.3 years after starting antiretroviral therapy. This sequence originates from a man aged 25-40 years with HIV. CDR3 loop: CASSLGGDHNQPQHF. DNA of the CDR3: TGTGCCAGCAGCCTCGGGGGGGACCATAATCAGCCCCAGCATTTT.